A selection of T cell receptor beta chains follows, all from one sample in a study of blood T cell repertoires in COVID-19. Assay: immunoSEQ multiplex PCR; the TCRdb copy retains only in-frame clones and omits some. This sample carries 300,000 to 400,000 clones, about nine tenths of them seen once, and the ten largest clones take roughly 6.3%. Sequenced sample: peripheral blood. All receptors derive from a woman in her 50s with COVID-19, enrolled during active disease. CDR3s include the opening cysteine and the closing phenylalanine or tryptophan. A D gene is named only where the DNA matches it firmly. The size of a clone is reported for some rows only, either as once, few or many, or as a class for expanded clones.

TGTGCCAGCAGTTACGACAGGCTCCAAGAGACCCAGTACTTC	CASSYDRLQETQYF	-	TRBJ2-5	-	TRBV3-1/TRBV3-2
TGTGCCTGGACGACAGGTCCCTATGGCTACACCTTC	CAWTTGPYGYTF	-	TRBJ1-2	-	TRBV30
TGTGCCAGCAGTTACGGGGGGGGCAGAGGAGCGGCCCTGCTGGAGCAGTACTTC	CASSYGGGRGAALLEQYF	-	TRBJ2-7	-	TRBV6-2/TRBV6-3
TGCGCCAGCAGCCAGTGGACAGGGGGAAATGAAAAACTGTTTTTT	CASSQWTGGNEKLFF	TRBD1	TRBJ1-4	-	TRBV4-1
TGTGCCAGCAGCTCTCCCGAGGGTCATCAGAACACTGAAGCTTTCTTT	CASSSPEGHQNTEAFF	-	TRBJ1-1	-	TRBV7-9
TGCAGCGTGGCTAACTTAGCGGGAGCCCGGGCCGGGGAGCTGTTTTTT	CSVANLAGARAGELFF	TRBD2	TRBJ2-2	-	TRBV29-1
TGTGCCAGCAGCTCGAGAGGGACAGACTCTGGGGCCAACGTCCTGACTTTC	CASSSRGTDSGANVLTF	TRBD1	TRBJ2-6	-	TRBV7-2
TGCGCCAGCAGCTTCAGGGGAAGCGCTGAAGCTTTCTTT	CASSFRGSAEAFF	-	TRBJ1-1	-	TRBV5-1
TGTGCCAGCAGAGAACAGGGGGCGCGGGATACGCAGTATTTT	CASREQGARDTQYF	TRBD1	TRBJ2-3	-	TRBV2
TGCAGCGTTTTACTAGCGGGAACTCAGTACTTC	CSVLLAGTQYF	TRBD2	TRBJ2-4	-	TRBV29-1
TGTGCCAGCAGCACGACTAGCAGTCGGTTCTTC	CASSTTSSRFF	TRBD2	TRBJ2-1	-	TRBV11-2
TGTGCCAGCAGCTTGGCCACGAGCGCAACTAATGAAAAACTGTTTTTT	CASSLATSATNEKLFF	-	TRBJ1-4	-	TRBV5-4
TGTGCCAGTAGATCGGACGGATCACGCGGGGAGACCCAGTACTTC	CASRSDGSRGETQYF	-	TRBJ2-5	-	TRBV19
TGTGCCTGGCACCTCAGGACTGATAATGGCTACACCTTC	CAWHLRTDNGYTF	-	TRBJ1-2	-	TRBV30
TGCGCCAGCTCTCGCCTAGCGGCAGAATACAATGAGCAGTTCTTC	CASSRLAAEYNEQFF	TRBD2	TRBJ2-1	-	TRBV10-2
TGTGCCAGCAGTTTAGCGGGACTCGGGGCCAACGTCCTGACTTTC	CASSLAGLGANVLTF	-	TRBJ2-6	-	TRBV27
TGCAGCGTTGAAGGGTTCCGGACTAGCGGGCTTCCTACCTACGAGCAGTACTTC	CSVEGFRTSGLPTYEQYF	TRBD2	TRBJ2-7	once	TRBV29-1
TGCAGTGCTAGTAGGGCTAGCTTAAGCACAGATACGCAGTATTTT	CSASRASLSTDTQYF	-	TRBJ2-3	-	TRBV20-1
TGCGCCAGCAGCCAAAGCGAGTTCCCCGGGGAGCTGTTTTTT	CASSQSEFPGELFF	-	TRBJ2-2	-	TRBV4-1
TGTGCCAGCAGTTTTGGAGCGGGATCCTTCAATGAGCAGTTCTTC	CASSFGAGSFNEQFF	TRBD2	TRBJ2-1	once	TRBV27
TGTGCCAGCAGCCCCCTGGCCCCGGGGGCAGGGGGCAGGGATTTCTTT	CASSPLAPGAGGRDFF	TRBD1	TRBJ1-1	-	TRBV7-9
TGTGCCAGCAGTTCACGGCTAGCGGGCTCCATCGAGCAGTTCTTC	CASSSRLAGSIEQFF	TRBD2	TRBJ2-1	-	TRBV7-2